These 7 T cell receptor beta chains share one sample of origin, sequenced in a study of cytomegalovirus exposure and HLA in healthy donors. The PCR contained 60 Vbeta and 13 Jbeta primers. Repertoires were generated with immunoSEQ multiplex PCR, while TCRdb's copy carries only in-frame clones and drops some. This table has roughly 90,000 clones, roughly 72% appearing once. Sequencing input: PBMCs. Receptors were obtained from a man aged 25-45 years in good health and CMV-seropositive.

The chain couples TRBV13 to TRBJ1-3, with 8 bases lining up with TRBD1. Trimming cost V 5 bases and J 4 bases; bases outside gene matches: 1. The CDR3 consists of 13 residues. Germline V gene lookup returns CDR1 PRHDT and CDR2 FYEKMQ (reference sequence). The CDR3 bases are TGTGCCAGCAGCGGGGACAGGGGAAACACCATATATTTT. Its protein product is CASSGDRGNTIYF.

This clone was detected only a few times. The junction departs from the called germline gene at one end, perhaps through a read error. V usage is TRBV7-7 and J usage is TRBJ2-5, with 8 bases lining up with TRBD2. Per the germline V gene, CDR1 is SSHAT and CDR2 is FNYEAQ (reference sequence). There are 16 residues in the CDR3. CDR3 loop: CASSPTGRVGSETQYF. DNA for the CDR3: TGTGCTAGCAGCCCCACCGGGAGGGTAGGTTCGGAGACCCAGTACTTC. The variable domain in full, completed from reference TRBV7-7 and TRBJ2-5, reads GAGVSQSPRYKVTKRGQDVTLRCDPISSHATLYWYQQALGQGPEFLTYFNYEAQPDKSGLPSDRFSAERPEGSISTLTIQRTEQRDSAMYRCASSPTGRVGSETQYFGPGTRLLVL.

This clone has a single count. The rearrangement joins TRBV5-1 to TRBJ1-5; no clear D gene. V was shortened by 4 bases and J by 6 bases, with 17 bases between the two germline ends. Germline values: CDR1 SGHRS, CDR2 YFSETQ. The CDR3 loop spans 15 amino acids. The CDR3 loop is CASSPGINRGQPQHF. The CDR3 DNA sequence: TGCGCCAGCAGCCCCGGGATTAATCGGGGTCAGCCCCAGCATTTT.

The CDR3 bases are TGCGCCAGCAGCCTCGTCGGGGACTATGGCTACACCTTC. Its translation: CASSLVGDYGYTF. V usage is TRBV5-1 and J usage is TRBJ1-2; D gene ambiguous. V was cut by 4 bases and J by 3 bases, with 10 bases left in between. CDR3 length: 13 amino acids. Per the germline V gene, CDR1 is SGHRS and CDR2 is YFSETQ.

The chain couples TRBV10-3 to TRBJ1-5; no definite D call. The CDR3 has 13 amino acids. Trimming removed 3 bases from V and 2 bases from J, with 5 bases in between. Germline CDR1 ENHRY, CDR2 SYGVKD. CDR3 sequence: CAISDGGNQPQHF. Written as DNA, the CDR3 is TGTGCCATCAGTGACGGGGGCAATCAGCCCCAGCATTTT.

The J gene is TRBJ2-1, the V gene TRBV7-7; 11 bases map to TRBD2. Looked up from germline, CDR1 is SSHAT and CDR2 is FNYEAQ (reference sequence). The CDR3 sequence is 16 residues long. J was trimmed by 9 bases and V by 5 bases; bases with no gene match: 12. The CDR3 loop reads CASSPGNSGRAGEQFF. The CDR3 DNA is TGTGCCAGCAGCCCCGGGAATAGCGGGAGGGCCGGTGAGCAGTTCTTC.

The chain recombines TRBV7-2 with TRBJ2-7; D is undetermined. Germline V CDR1 and CDR2: SGHTA, FQGNSA. CDR3 length: 11 amino acids. The V end was cut by 5 bases, the J end by 3 bases, with 5 bases between. The CDR3 coding sequence is TGTGCCAGCAGCCCCAGCTACGAGCAGTACTTC. The encoded protein is CASSPSYEQYF.